A selection of T cell receptor beta chains follows, all from one sample in a study of CD8 T cells in ankylosing spondylitis. Each CDR3 protein is one row after TCRdb ran MiXCR on the 5' RACE reads. The repertoire has roughly 440,000 distinct CDR3 sequences, about 15% of them found once; the top ten carry approximately 1%. The sample consisted of blood, either unsorted or a sorted T cell fraction (not recorded which). These receptors were taken from a male donor with ankylosing spondylitis. Both conserved end residues are part of each CDR3. The D gene is left open where the match is weak. Clone size, where shown, is once, few, many, or a class for clones that have expanded.

abundance: NA; j_gene: TRBJ2-1; v_gene: TRBV11-1; d_gene: TRBD2; CDR3nt: TGTGCCAGCAGCCCCCAAGGACTAGCGGGGGGGTTCTTC; CDR3aa: CASSPQGLAGGFF
abundance: few; j_gene: TRBJ2-3; v_gene: TRBV12-3/TRBV12-4; d_gene: TRBD2; CDR3nt: TGTGCCAGCAGTTTAGCGGGAGCTAGCGGGACTCATGGTACGCAGTATTTT; CDR3aa: CASSLAGASGTHGTQYF
abundance: NA; j_gene: TRBJ1-4; v_gene: TRBV27; d_gene: NA; CDR3nt: TGTGCCAGCAGTTTAGCGGGGAGCCGTGAAAAACTGTTTTTT; CDR3aa: CASSLAGSREKLFF
abundance: NA; j_gene: TRBJ1-2; v_gene: TRBV5-6; d_gene: TRBD1; CDR3nt: TGTGCCAGCAGCTACCGTTCAGGGGGTCTTCCCTATGGCTACACCTTC; CDR3aa: CASSYRSGGLPYGYTF
abundance: NA; j_gene: TRBJ1-1; v_gene: TRBV5-6; d_gene: TRBD1; CDR3nt: TGTGCCAGCAGACCCGGGACAGTTCCCGGAGGGGCTTTCTTT; CDR3aa: CASRPGTVPGGAFF
abundance: NA; j_gene: TRBJ1-4; v_gene: TRBV5-1; d_gene: TRBD1; CDR3nt: TGCGCCAGCACCCCGGGACAGCGGGGTGAAAAACTGTTTTTT; CDR3aa: CASTPGQRGEKLFF
abundance: NA; j_gene: TRBJ1-1; v_gene: TRBV18; d_gene: TRBD1; CDR3nt: TGTGCCAGCTCACCACATCAGGGGGCTGAAGCTTTCTTT; CDR3aa: CASSPHQGAEAFF
abundance: NA; j_gene: TRBJ2-7; v_gene: TRBV12-3/TRBV12-4; d_gene: TRBD1; CDR3nt: TGTGCCAGCAGTTTCGGACAGGGTCGGTACGAGCAGTACTTC; CDR3aa: CASSFGQGRYEQYF
abundance: NA; j_gene: TRBJ2-3; v_gene: TRBV20-1; d_gene: TRBD2; CDR3nt: TGCAGTGCTAGATCATCCGGGACTAGCGGGGGGTCTAGCACAGATACGCAGTATTTT; CDR3aa: CSARSSGTSGGSSTDTQYF
abundance: NA; j_gene: TRBJ2-3; v_gene: TRBV20-1; d_gene: NA; CDR3nt: TGCAGTGCTAGGGGGGGGGCTGACACAGATACGCAGTATTTT; CDR3aa: CSARGGADTDTQYF
abundance: few; j_gene: TRBJ2-3; v_gene: TRBV2; d_gene: TRBD1; CDR3nt: TGTGCCAGCCAGGGGACAGTCGATACGCAGTATTTT; CDR3aa: CASQGTVDTQYF
abundance: NA; j_gene: TRBJ2-1; v_gene: TRBV11-2; d_gene: TRBD1; CDR3nt: TGTGCCAGCAGACCCGGGACAGGGGTATCCTACAATGAGCAGTTCTTC; CDR3aa: CASRPGTGVSYNEQFF
abundance: few; j_gene: TRBJ1-2; v_gene: TRBV30; d_gene: NA; CDR3nt: TGTGCCTGGAGTGTACGAGGAGAGAGGGGCTACACCTTC; CDR3aa: CAWSVRGERGYTF
abundance: NA; j_gene: TRBJ1-1; v_gene: TRBV27; d_gene: NA; CDR3nt: TGTGCCAGCAGTTTCCGACAGGCCATGAACACTGAAGCTTTCTTT; CDR3aa: CASSFRQAMNTEAFF
abundance: NA; j_gene: TRBJ1-2; v_gene: TRBV20-1; d_gene: TRBD1; CDR3nt: TGCAGTGCTCTGACCGGGACAGGATCCTATGGCTACACCTTC; CDR3aa: CSALTGTGSYGYTF
abundance: NA; j_gene: TRBJ2-3; v_gene: TRBV5-1; d_gene: NA; CDR3nt: TGCGCCAGCAGCTTTTCGGGCACCCTCACAGATACGCAGTATTTT; CDR3aa: CASSFSGTLTDTQYF
abundance: NA; j_gene: TRBJ2-1; v_gene: TRBV2; d_gene: NA; CDR3nt: TGTGCCAGCAGTGAAGCGGCCTGGGGGAATGAGCAGTTCTTC; CDR3aa: CASSEAAWGNEQFF
abundance: few; j_gene: TRBJ1-6; v_gene: TRBV7-3; d_gene: NA; CDR3nt: TGTGCCAGCAGCCAAAGGGGACTTGAATCACCCCTCCACTTT; CDR3aa: CASSQRGLESPLHF
abundance: NA; j_gene: TRBJ2-2; v_gene: TRBV29-1; d_gene: NA; CDR3nt: TGCAGCGGGGCCCGGGTGAACACCGGGGAGCTGTTTTTT; CDR3aa: CSGARVNTGELFF
abundance: many; j_gene: TRBJ2-1; v_gene: TRBV5-1; d_gene: TRBD2; CDR3nt: TGCGCCAGCAGCTTGGCCGTTGGGAGGGCCTACAATGAGCAGTTCTTC; CDR3aa: CASSLAVGRAYNEQFF
abundance: once; j_gene: TRBJ1-2; v_gene: TRBV6-2/TRBV6-3; d_gene: TRBD1; CDR3nt: TGTGCCAGCAATATTGGACAGGGCTATGGCTACACCTTC; CDR3aa: CASNIGQGYGYTF
abundance: NA; j_gene: TRBJ2-5; v_gene: TRBV7-9; d_gene: TRBD1; CDR3nt: TGTGCCAGCAGCCTTTGGACAGGGATTGGAGAGACCCAGTACTTC; CDR3aa: CASSLWTGIGETQYF
abundance: many; j_gene: TRBJ1-1; v_gene: TRBV12-3/TRBV12-4; d_gene: NA; CDR3nt: TGTGCCAGCACCGTGGCGGGAGCCACTGAAGCTTTCTTT; CDR3aa: CASTVAGATEAFF
abundance: many; j_gene: TRBJ2-1; v_gene: TRBV12-3/TRBV12-4; d_gene: TRBD2; CDR3nt: TGTGCCAGCAGTCTCGGGACTACCTACAATGAGCAGTTCTTC; CDR3aa: CASSLGTTYNEQFF
abundance: NA; j_gene: TRBJ1-5; v_gene: TRBV28; d_gene: NA; CDR3nt: TGTGCCAGCAGTTCGAACCCACTCACTATTAATCAGCCCCAGCATTTT; CDR3aa: CASSSNPLTINQPQHF
abundance: few; j_gene: TRBJ2-7; v_gene: TRBV3-1; d_gene: NA; CDR3nt: TGTGCCAGCAGCCCCGGTCCTGTGGGGGGCTACGAGCAGTACTTC; CDR3aa: CASSPGPVGGYEQYF
abundance: few; j_gene: TRBJ2-3; v_gene: TRBV11-2; d_gene: TRBD2; CDR3nt: TGTGCCAGCAGCTTAGGGACTAGCTCAGATACGCAGTATTTT; CDR3aa: CASSLGTSSDTQYF
abundance: NA; j_gene: TRBJ1-2; v_gene: TRBV28; d_gene: NA; CDR3nt: TGTGCCAGCAGTACCCGGACAGCCCCCAACTATGGCTACACCTTC; CDR3aa: CASSTRTAPNYGYTF
abundance: few; j_gene: TRBJ1-2; v_gene: TRBV7-9; d_gene: NA; CDR3nt: TGTGCCAGCAGCCAGGCGGCGGGGAGGACCGACTATGGCTACACCTTC; CDR3aa: CASSQAAGRTDYGYTF
abundance: many; j_gene: TRBJ2-5; v_gene: TRBV5-1; d_gene: NA; CDR3nt: TGCGCCAGCAGCCTTCAGAATCCCGGTGGGGAGACCCAGTACTTC; CDR3aa: CASSLQNPGGETQYF
abundance: NA; j_gene: TRBJ2-3; v_gene: TRBV2; d_gene: TRBD1; CDR3nt: TGTGCCAGCAGGGGACAGGAAGATACGCAGTATTTT; CDR3aa: CASRGQEDTQYF
abundance: many; j_gene: TRBJ1-1; v_gene: TRBV27; d_gene: TRBD1; CDR3nt: TGTGCCAGCAGTTTGCAGGGGGCTGTAGTGAACACTGAAGCTTTCTTT; CDR3aa: CASSLQGAVVNTEAFF
abundance: NA; j_gene: TRBJ2-2; v_gene: TRBV6-1; d_gene: TRBD1; CDR3nt: TGTGCCAGCAGTGAAGCGTGGGGACAGGGGAACACCGGGGAGCTGTTTTTT; CDR3aa: CASSEAWGQGNTGELFF
abundance: NA; j_gene: TRBJ2-1; v_gene: TRBV13; d_gene: TRBD2; CDR3nt: TGTGCCAGCAGCTTGACTAGCAAGAAAACCCCGGGTAACAATGAGCAGTTCTTC; CDR3aa: CASSLTSKKTPGNNEQFF
abundance: NA; j_gene: TRBJ1-2; v_gene: TRBV6-2/TRBV6-3; d_gene: NA; CDR3nt: TGTGCCAGCAGTAACGAGGGGGTCGGCTATGGCTACACCTTC; CDR3aa: CASSNEGVGYGYTF
abundance: few; j_gene: TRBJ1-1; v_gene: TRBV27; d_gene: TRBD1; CDR3nt: TGTGCCAGCAGACCTTCCCGGGACAGGGTATCCACTGAAGCTTTCTTT; CDR3aa: CASRPSRDRVSTEAFF
abundance: few; j_gene: TRBJ2-6; v_gene: TRBV18; d_gene: NA; CDR3nt: TGTGCCAGCTCACCCGGGACGTCTACCTCTGGGGCCAACGTCCTGACTTTC; CDR3aa: CASSPGTSTSGANVLTF
abundance: many; j_gene: TRBJ1-2; v_gene: TRBV5-1; d_gene: TRBD1; CDR3nt: TGCGCCAGCAGCCTGGGACAGGGGTTTAACTATGGCTACACCTTC; CDR3aa: CASSLGQGFNYGYTF
abundance: NA; j_gene: TRBJ2-1; v_gene: TRBV6-2/TRBV6-3; d_gene: NA; CDR3nt: NA; CDR3aa: CASSSSLGPETYNEQFF
abundance: NA; j_gene: TRBJ1-3; v_gene: TRBV3-1; d_gene: NA; CDR3nt: TGTGCCAGCAGCCAAGGAATAAGGTCTGGCCGGCGAAACACCATATATTTT; CDR3aa: CASSQGIRSGRRNTIYF
abundance: NA; j_gene: TRBJ2-1; v_gene: TRBV5-1; d_gene: TRBD2; CDR3nt: TGCGCCAGCAGCTTGGGGGGACTAGCGGGAGCTCGAGGGGAGCAGTTCTTC; CDR3aa: CASSLGGLAGARGEQFF
abundance: few; j_gene: TRBJ2-1; v_gene: TRBV6-1; d_gene: NA; CDR3nt: TGTGCCAGCAGTCCACTAGACTCCCTGGGCTCCTACAATGAGCAGTTCTTC; CDR3aa: CASSPLDSLGSYNEQFF
abundance: NA; j_gene: TRBJ1-5; v_gene: TRBV20-1; d_gene: NA; CDR3nt: TGCAGTGCTAGAGAACCCCAGGGAGGTTCAAATCAGCCCCAGCATTTT; CDR3aa: CSAREPQGGSNQPQHF
abundance: NA; j_gene: TRBJ1-1; v_gene: TRBV24-1; d_gene: TRBD1; CDR3nt: TGTGCCACCAGTGAGGACAGGGGGCGGGCTTTCTTT; CDR3aa: CATSEDRGRAFF
abundance: NA; j_gene: TRBJ1-2; v_gene: TRBV7-9; d_gene: TRBD1; CDR3nt: TGTGCCAGCAGCTTTACAGGGGTGGGCTACACCTTC; CDR3aa: CASSFTGVGYTF
abundance: NA; j_gene: TRBJ1-1; v_gene: TRBV7-9; d_gene: NA; CDR3nt: TGTGCCAGCAGCTTCGGACGAGCCCGTCAAGCTTTCTTT; CDR3aa: CASSFGRARQAFF
abundance: once; j_gene: TRBJ2-2; v_gene: TRBV5-4; d_gene: TRBD2; CDR3nt: TGTGCCAGCAGCTTGGGCGTCACTAGCGGGAGGGCCGGGGAGCTGTTTTTT; CDR3aa: CASSLGVTSGRAGELFF